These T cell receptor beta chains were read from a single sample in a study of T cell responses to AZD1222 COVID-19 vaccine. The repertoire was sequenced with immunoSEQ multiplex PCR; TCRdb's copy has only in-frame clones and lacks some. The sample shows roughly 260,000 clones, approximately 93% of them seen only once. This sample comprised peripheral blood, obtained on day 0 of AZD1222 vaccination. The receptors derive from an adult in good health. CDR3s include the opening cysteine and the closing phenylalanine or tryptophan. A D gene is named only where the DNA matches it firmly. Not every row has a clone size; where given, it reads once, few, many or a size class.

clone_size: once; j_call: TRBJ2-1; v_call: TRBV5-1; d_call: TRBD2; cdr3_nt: TGCGCCAGCAGCTTGGGTAGCGGGGGATTGAATGAGCAGTTCTTC; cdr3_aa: CASSLGSGGLNEQFF
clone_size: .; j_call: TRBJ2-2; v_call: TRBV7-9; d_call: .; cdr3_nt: TGTGCCAGCAGCTCGCAGGGTAAATGGGTGACCGGGGAGCTGTTTTTT; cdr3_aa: CASSSQGKWVTGELFF
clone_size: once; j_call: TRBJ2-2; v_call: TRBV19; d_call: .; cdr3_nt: TGTGCCAGTAGTATAGGCCAGGGTACCAACACCGGGGAGCTGTTTTTT; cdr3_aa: CASSIGQGTNTGELFF
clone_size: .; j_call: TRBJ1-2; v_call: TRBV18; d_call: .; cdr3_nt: TGTGCCAGCTCACCCGGGACCGGCTCTAACTATGGCTACACCTTC; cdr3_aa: CASSPGTGSNYGYTF
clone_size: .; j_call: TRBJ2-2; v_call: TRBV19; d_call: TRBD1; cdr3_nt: TGTGCCAGTAGACGACAGGGGGCTAACACCGGGGAGCTGTTTTTT; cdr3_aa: CASRRQGANTGELFF
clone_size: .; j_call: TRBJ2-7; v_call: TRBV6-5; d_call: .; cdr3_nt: TGTGCCAGCAGTTCGGCGGGCCGCTCCTACGAGCAGTACTTC; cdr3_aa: CASSSAGRSYEQYF
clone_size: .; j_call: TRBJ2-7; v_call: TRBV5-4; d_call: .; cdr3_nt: TGTGCCAGCGGAGTTGGGGGGACCCCCTACGAGCAGTACTTC; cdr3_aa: CASGVGGTPYEQYF
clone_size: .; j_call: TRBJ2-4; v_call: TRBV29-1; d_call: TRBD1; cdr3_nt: TGCAGCGCAACGGACAGGGGGTGGGACATTCAGTACTTC; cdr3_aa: CSATDRGWDIQYF
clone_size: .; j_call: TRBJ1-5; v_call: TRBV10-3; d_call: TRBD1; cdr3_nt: TGTGCCATCAGTCGACAGGGAAATCAGCCCCAGCATTTT; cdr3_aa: CAISRQGNQPQHF
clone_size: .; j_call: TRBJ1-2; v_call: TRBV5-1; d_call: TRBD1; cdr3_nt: TGCGCCAGCACCAAGGGACAGGGACGGTATGGCTACACCTTC; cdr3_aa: CASTKGQGRYGYTF
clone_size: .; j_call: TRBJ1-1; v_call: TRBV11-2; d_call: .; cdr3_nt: TGTGCCAGCAGCTCCCGTGGGGGGCCGGGTGAAGCTTTCTTT; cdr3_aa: CASSSRGGPGEAFF
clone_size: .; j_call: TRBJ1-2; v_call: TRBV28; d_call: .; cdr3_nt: TGTGCCAGCAGCCCCGGGTTTAGGGAGAAAGGCTACACCTTC; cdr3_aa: CASSPGFREKGYTF
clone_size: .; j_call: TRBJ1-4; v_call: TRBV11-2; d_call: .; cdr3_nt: TGTGCCAGCAGCTTAGCTGGGGGCAATGAAAAACTGTTTTTT; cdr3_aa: CASSLAGGNEKLFF
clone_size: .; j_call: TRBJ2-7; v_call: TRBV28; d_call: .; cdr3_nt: TGTGCCAGCAGTTACGGCTACGAGCAGTACTTC; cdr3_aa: CASSYGYEQYF
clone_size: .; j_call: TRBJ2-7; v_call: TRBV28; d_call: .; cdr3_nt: TGTGCCAGCAGTTTTGTCCAGCGCGAGCAGTACTTC; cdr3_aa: CASSFVQREQYF
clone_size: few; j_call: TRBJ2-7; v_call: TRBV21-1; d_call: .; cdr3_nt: TGTGCCAGCAGCGCCCTCGCCTCCCGTGCGGTGGCCGAGCAGTACTTC; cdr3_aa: CASSALASRAVAEQYF
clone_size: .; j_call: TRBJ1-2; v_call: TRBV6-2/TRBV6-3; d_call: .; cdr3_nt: TGTGCCAGCAGTAGGGCTTCGCTGCTCTATGGCTACACCTTC; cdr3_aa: CASSRASLLYGYTF
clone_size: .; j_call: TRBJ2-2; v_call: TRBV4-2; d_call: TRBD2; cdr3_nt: TGTGCCAGCAGCCTCGACCCGGGACTAGACACCGGGGAGCTGTTTTTT; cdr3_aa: CASSLDPGLDTGELFF
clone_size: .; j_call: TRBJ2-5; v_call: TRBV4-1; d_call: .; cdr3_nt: TGCGCCAGCAGCCAGAGAGCACCCCAAGAGACCCAGTACTTC; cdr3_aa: CASSQRAPQETQYF
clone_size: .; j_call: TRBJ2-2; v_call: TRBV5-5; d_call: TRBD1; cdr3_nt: TGTGCCAGCAGGGGACAGTCTAGTGGCGCGAACACCGGGGAGCTGTTTTTT; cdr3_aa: CASRGQSSGANTGELFF
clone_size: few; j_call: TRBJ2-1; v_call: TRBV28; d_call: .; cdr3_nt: TGTGCCAGCAGGATCGGAGGTAGCGTCAATGAGCAGTTCTTC; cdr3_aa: CASRIGGSVNEQFF
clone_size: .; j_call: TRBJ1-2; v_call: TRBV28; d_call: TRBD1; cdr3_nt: TGTGCCAGCAGTGCCCCCCCCCGGACAGGGATGAACTATGGCTACACCTTC; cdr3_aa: CASSAPPRTGMNYGYTF
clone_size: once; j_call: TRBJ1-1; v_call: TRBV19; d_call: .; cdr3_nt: TGTGCCAGTAGCCCTGACAGGACCTGGTTGAACACTGAAGCTTTCTTT; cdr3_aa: CASSPDRTWLNTEAFF
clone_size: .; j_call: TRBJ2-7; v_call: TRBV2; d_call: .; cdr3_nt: TGTGCCACCCAAGGGGGTTACGAGCAGTACTTC; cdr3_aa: CATQGGYEQYF
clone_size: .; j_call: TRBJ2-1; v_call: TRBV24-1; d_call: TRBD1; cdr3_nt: TGTGCCACCAGTGACAGGACAGGGGATTACAGCTCCTACAATGAGCAGTTCTTC; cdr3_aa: CATSDRTGDYSSYNEQFF
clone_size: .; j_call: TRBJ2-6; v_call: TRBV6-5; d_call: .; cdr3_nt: TGTGCCAGCAGTTACTCGGGACTCTCTGGGGCCAACGTCCTGACTTTC; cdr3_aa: CASSYSGLSGANVLTF
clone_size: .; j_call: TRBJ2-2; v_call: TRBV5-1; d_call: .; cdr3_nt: TGCGCCAGCAGCTTGGGTGCTAGTGGCACCGGGGAGCTGTTTTTT; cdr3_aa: CASSLGASGTGELFF
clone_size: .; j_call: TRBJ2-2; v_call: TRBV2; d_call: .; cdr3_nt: TGTGCCAGCAGTCCGGACAGTTGGAACACCGGGGAGCTGTTTTTT; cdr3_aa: CASSPDSWNTGELFF
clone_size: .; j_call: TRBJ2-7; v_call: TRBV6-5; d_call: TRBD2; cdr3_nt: TGTGCCAGCAGTTACTCGGGACTAGCGGGAGTCTACGAGCAGTACTTC; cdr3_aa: CASSYSGLAGVYEQYF
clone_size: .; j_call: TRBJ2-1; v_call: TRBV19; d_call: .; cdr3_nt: TGTGCCAGTAGAACCGGACCGGGAGCTTTTGGCGATGAGCAGTTCTTC; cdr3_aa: CASRTGPGAFGDEQFF
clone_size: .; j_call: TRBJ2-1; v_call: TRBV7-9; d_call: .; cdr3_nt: TGTGCCAGCAGCTTTCCCTCCAATGAGCAGTTCTTC; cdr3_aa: CASSFPSNEQFF
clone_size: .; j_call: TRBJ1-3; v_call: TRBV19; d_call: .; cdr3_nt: TGTGCCACCGCATCGGGGTCTGGAAACACCATATATTTT; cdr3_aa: CATASGSGNTIYF
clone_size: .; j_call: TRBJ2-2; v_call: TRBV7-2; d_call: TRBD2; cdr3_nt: TGTGCCAGCAGCTTTAGTAGCGGGAGGCGTACCGGGGAGCTGTTTTTT; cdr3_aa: CASSFSSGRRTGELFF
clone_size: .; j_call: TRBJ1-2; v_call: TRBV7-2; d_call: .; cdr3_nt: TGTGCCAGCAGCTTTGGCGGTTCCCGGGGCTACACCTTC; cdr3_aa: CASSFGGSRGYTF
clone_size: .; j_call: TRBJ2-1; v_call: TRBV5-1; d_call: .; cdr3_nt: TGCGCCAGCAGGATTGGGGTCGACAATGAGCAGTTCTTC; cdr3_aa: CASRIGVDNEQFF
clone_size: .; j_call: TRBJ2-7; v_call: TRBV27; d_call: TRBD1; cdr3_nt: TGTGCCAGCAGTTCTCAGGGGGCGCAAAGAGGCGAGCAGTACTTC; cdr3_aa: CASSSQGAQRGEQYF
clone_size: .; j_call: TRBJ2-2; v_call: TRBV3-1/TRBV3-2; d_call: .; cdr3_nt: TGTGCCAGCAGCCCCCTCCGCGAGGGGCTAGGGGAGCTGTTTTTT; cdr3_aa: CASSPLREGLGELFF
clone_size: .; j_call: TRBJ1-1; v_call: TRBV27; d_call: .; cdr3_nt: TGTGCCAGCAGTAAACAGGGGAACACTGAAGCTTTCTTT; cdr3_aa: CASSKQGNTEAFF
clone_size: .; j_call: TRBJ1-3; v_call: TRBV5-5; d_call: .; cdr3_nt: TGTGCCAGCAGCCCCGTTGGGGGGGTGTCTGGAAACACCATATATTTT; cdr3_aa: CASSPVGGVSGNTIYF
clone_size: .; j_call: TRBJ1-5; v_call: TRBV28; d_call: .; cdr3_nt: TGTGCCAGCAGTTTGGCAGGGACCGGGCGGCCCCAGCATTTT; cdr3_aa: CASSLAGTGRPQHF
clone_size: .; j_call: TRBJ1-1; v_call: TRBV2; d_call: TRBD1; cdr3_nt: TGTGCCAGCAGTATCGGGACAGGGAACACTGAAGCTTTCTTT; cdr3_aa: CASSIGTGNTEAFF
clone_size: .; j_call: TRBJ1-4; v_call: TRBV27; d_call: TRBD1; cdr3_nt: TGTGCCAGCAGTTTATCGGGACAGGGGGAAAAACTGTTTTTT; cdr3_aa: CASSLSGQGEKLFF
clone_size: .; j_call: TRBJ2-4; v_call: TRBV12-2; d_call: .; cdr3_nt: TGTGCAAGTCGCTTACCCCCCGGGGACCAGACCAAAAACATTCAGTACTTC; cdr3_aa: CASRLPPGDQTKNIQYF
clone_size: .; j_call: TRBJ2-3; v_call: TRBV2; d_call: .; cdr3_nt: TGTGCCAGCAGGGGACCCCGAGGGGCAGATACGCAGTATTTT; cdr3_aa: CASRGPRGADTQYF
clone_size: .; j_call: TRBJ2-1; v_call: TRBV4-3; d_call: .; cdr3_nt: TGCGCCAGCAGCCAAGATCTGGTCGATTACAATGAGCAGTTCTTC; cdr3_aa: CASSQDLVDYNEQFF
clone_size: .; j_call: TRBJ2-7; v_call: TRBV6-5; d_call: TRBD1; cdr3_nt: TGTGCCAGCAGGGACCGGGACAGGGGACTCTACGAGCAGTACTTC; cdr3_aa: CASRDRDRGLYEQYF
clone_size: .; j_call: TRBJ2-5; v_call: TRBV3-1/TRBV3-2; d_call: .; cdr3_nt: TGTGCCAGCAGCCACCAGGTGTTCCAAGAGACCCAGTACTTC; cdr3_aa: CASSHQVFQETQYF
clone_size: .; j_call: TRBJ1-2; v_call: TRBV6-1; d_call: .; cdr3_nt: TGTGCCAGCAGTGAAGCGGGCTCCGAGGGCTATGGCTACACCTTC; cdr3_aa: CASSEAGSEGYGYTF
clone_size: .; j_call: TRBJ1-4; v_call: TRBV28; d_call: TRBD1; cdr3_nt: TGTGCCAGCATCAGACGACAGGGCTCAACTAATGAAAAACTGTTTTTT; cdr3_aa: CASIRRQGSTNEKLFF
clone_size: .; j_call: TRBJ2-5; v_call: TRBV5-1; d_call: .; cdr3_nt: TGCGCCAGCAGTCTGACAGTCCAAGAGGCCCAGTACTTC; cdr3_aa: CASSLTVQEAQYF
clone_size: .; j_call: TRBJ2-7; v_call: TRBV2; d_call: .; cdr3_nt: TGTGCCAGCAGTAGGGGACCATCCTACGAGCAGTACTTC; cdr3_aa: CASSRGPSYEQYF
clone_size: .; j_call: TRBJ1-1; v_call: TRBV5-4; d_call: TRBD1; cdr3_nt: TGTGCCAGCAGCCAGGGGGTGGGTGCTTCAGAAGCTTTCTTT; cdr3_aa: CASSQGVGASEAFF
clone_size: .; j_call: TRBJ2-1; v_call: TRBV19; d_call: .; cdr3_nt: TGTGCCAGTAAGGAACCCTACAATGAGCAGTTCTTC; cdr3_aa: CASKEPYNEQFF